The 14 T cell receptor beta chains given below trace back to one sample, sequenced in a study of CD8+ T cells in alopecia areata. TCR sequencing used cDNA made by reverse transcription of extracted RNA. Sequencing was performed with immunoSEQ multiplex PCR; in TCRdb, only in-frame clones are kept and a portion is missing. The table has around 210,000 clones, around 50% seen once. Sequenced input: CD8+ T cells sorted from blood. These receptors were collected from a human donor in good health.

As regards this clone: Other DNA variants within this sample encode the same CDR3. The chain employs TRBV6-5 and TRBJ2-1, with unresolved D. The CDR3 runs 12 residues. V shed 0 bases and J shed 7 bases, with 4 bases lying between them. Germline V gene sequence: CDR1 MNHEY, CDR2 SVGAGI. The CDR3 is CASSYSNNEQFF. The CDR3, as DNA: TGTGCCAGCAGTTACTCGAATAATGAGCAGTTCTTC.

The CDR3: CATSTGYNEQFF. The CDR3 DNA reads TGTGCCACTTCGACAGGGTACAATGAGCAGTTCTTC. This chain uses TRBV7-9 with TRBJ2-1; 7 nucleotides line up with TRBD1. Germline lookup yields CDR1 SEHNR and CDR2 FQNEAQ (reference sequence). Trimming at V came to 10 bases and at J to 4 bases, leaving 4 bases not matched to a gene. This CDR3 has 12 amino acids.

This chain connects TRBV2 to TRBJ1-3; D not resolved. V lost 2 bases, J lost 2 bases, and 10 bases lay in between. CDR3 size: 15 residues. Per the germline V gene, CDR1 is SNHLY and CDR2 is FYNNEI. CDR3 nucleotides: TGTGCCAGCAGTGAATCCTCCGGACCTGGAAACACCATATATTTT. It codes for CASSESSGPGNTIYF.

This sequence joins TRBV29-1 and TRBJ2-5; tentatively, D is TRBD1 (5 bases). The CDR3 consists of 12 residues. Trimming left V 6 bases short and J 9 bases short, with 17 bases between. Looked up from germline, CDR1 is SQVTM and CDR2 is ANQGSEA. The CDR3 region is CSVTSGSGAQYF. In DNA form, the CDR3 reads TGCAGCGTAACTTCAGGGTCTGGGGCCCAGTACTTC.

The CDR3 nucleotides read TGCGCCAGCAGTGATTTGCTCGGGCTGTACACTGAAGCTTTCTTT. Translation gives CASSDLLGLYTEAFF. This chain links TRBV4-1 with TRBJ1-1; D unclear. This CDR3 is 15 amino acids long. The germline CDR1 and CDR2 sequences are MGHRA and YSYEKL. V was cut by 6 bases and J by 3 bases, with 17 bases left in between.

This clone was seen more than once but under ten times. The rearrangement joins TRBV14 to TRBJ1-1; no clear D. CDR1 is SGHDN and CDR2 is FVKESK in the germline V gene. The CDR3 extends over 15 amino acids. With 1 base removed from V and 11 bases from J, the gap between germline ends came to 20 bases. The CDR3 protein is CASSQASGVQMWAFF. Here the CDR3 DNA reads TGTGCCAGCAGCCAAGCCTCCGGTGTGCAAATGTGGGCTTTCTTT.

In this sample, this clone turned up once. This sequence joins TRBV4-1 and TRBJ1-1; 7 bases are shared with TRBD1. This CDR3 spans 15 amino acids. Germline loops: CDR1 MGHRA, CDR2 YSYEKL. V was pared by 1 base and J by 0 bases, with 2 bases of the junction left unmatched. The CDR3 DNA follows: TGCGCCAGCAGCCAAGGACAGGGAATGAACACTGAAGCTTTCTTT. Its protein product is CASSQGQGMNTEAFF.

The chain couples TRBV13 to TRBJ1-1; D gene uncertain. The CDR3 is 15 amino acids. V gave up 5 bases and J gave up 5 bases, with 18 bases separating them. Germline V gene sequence: CDR1 PRHDT, CDR2 FYEKMQ (reference sequence). CDR3 nucleotides: TGTGCCAGCAGCCCGCGAAGCAGCGGATTGACTGAAGCTTTCTTT. Encoded protein: CASSPRSSGLTEAFF.

This clone turned up a few times. This chain links TRBV25-1 with TRBJ2-3; D not resolved. V was trimmed by 1 base and J by 4 bases, leaving 3 bases between them. Germline V lookup: CDR1 MGHDK, CDR2 SYGVNS. The CDR3 sequence is 12 residues long. The chain's CDR3 is CASSESADTQYF. In DNA, the CDR3 is TGTGCCAGCAGTGAATCGGCAGATACGCAGTATTTT.

Written as DNA, the CDR3 is TGTGCCAGCAGCGGACGGGACAACGCTCAAGGAGGCAATCAGCCCCAGCATTTT. Translating it yields CASSGRDNAQGGNQPQHF. The gene calls are TRBV7-9 and TRBJ1-5; perhaps TRBD1 as D (6 bases). The germline V and J ends were trimmed by 5 bases and 2 bases, with 22 bases remaining between them. In germline, CDR1 is SEHNR, CDR2 FQNEAQ (reference sequence). This CDR3 is built from 18 residues. Filled out from reference TRBV7-9 and TRBJ1-5, the complete variable domain reads DTGVSQNPRHKITKRGQNVTFRCDPISEHNRLYWYRQTLGQGPEFLTYFQNEAQLEKSRLLSDRFSAERPKGSFSTLEIQRTEQGDSAMYLCASSGRDNAQGGNQPQHFGDGTRLSIL.

The rearrangement uses TRBV30 and TRBJ2-3; 7 bases match TRBD1. Looked up from germline, CDR1 is GTSNPN and CDR2 is SVGIG (reference sequence). CDR3 size: 15 residues. V lost 5 bases, J lost 1 base, and 9 bases stayed unmatched. Here the CDR3 reads CAWSPGTAGTDTQYF. In nucleotides, the CDR3 is TGTGCCTGGTCCCCTGGGACAGCCGGCACAGATACGCAGTATTTT.

This clone was observed a few times. The chain couples TRBV11-2 to TRBJ1-1; D unclear. CDR3 length: 14 residues. CDR1 and CDR2 (germline): SGHAT, FQNNGV. V was shortened by 0 bases and J by 0 bases, with 5 bases between the two germline ends. The CDR3 DNA is TGTGCCAGCAGCTTAGAGTCCGTGAACACTGAAGCTTTCTTT. It encodes CASSLESVNTEAFF. Full variable domain (rest looked up from reference TRBV11-2 and TRBJ1-1): EAGVAQSPRYKIIEKRQSVAFWCNPISGHATLYWYQQILGQGPKLLIQFQNNGVVDDSQLPKDRFSAERLKGVDSTLKIQPAKLEDSAVYLCASSLESVNTEAFFGQGTRLTVV.

The gene calls are TRBV2 and TRBJ2-7, with 7 bases aligning to TRBD1. J gave up 3 bases and V 7 bases, and 3 bases lay outside the gene matches. CDR1 and CDR2 from the germline V gene are SNHLY and FYNNEI. CDR3 length: 12 amino acids. CDR3 bases: TGTGCCAGCAACGGACAGGACTACGAGCAGTACTTC. Amino acid sequence: CASNGQDYEQYF.

The CDR3 coding sequence is TGCAGCGTACGCGGGACTAGCGGGGACACAGATACGCAGTATTTT. Protein product: CSVRGTSGDTDTQYF. The gene calls are TRBV29-1 and TRBJ2-3, with 13 bases that match TRBD2. The germline gives CDR1 SQVTM, CDR2 ANQGSEA. This CDR3 spans 15 amino acids. The V gene end was trimmed by 6 bases and the J gene end by 2 bases; junction bases not matched to a gene: 5.